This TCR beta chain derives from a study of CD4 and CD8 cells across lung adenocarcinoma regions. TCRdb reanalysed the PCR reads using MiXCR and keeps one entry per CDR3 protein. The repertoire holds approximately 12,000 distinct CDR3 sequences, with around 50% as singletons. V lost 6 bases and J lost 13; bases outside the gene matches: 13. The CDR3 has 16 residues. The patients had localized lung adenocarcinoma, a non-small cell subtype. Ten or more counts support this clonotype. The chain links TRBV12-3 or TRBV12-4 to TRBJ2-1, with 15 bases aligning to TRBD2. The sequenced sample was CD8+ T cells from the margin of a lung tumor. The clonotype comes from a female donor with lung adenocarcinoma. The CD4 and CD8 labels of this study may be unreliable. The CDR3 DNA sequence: TGTGCCAGCAGCCGGACTAGCGGGGGGGCACGGGAGACCCAGTTCTTC. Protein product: CASSRTSGGARETQFF.